This TCR beta chain was sequenced in a study of cytomegalovirus exposure and HLA in healthy donors. In the PCR, 60 Vbeta and 13 Jbeta primers were used. Libraries were prepared by immunoSEQ multiplex PCR; TCRdb keeps only in-frame clonotypes and omits some of them. The record lists 100,000 to 150,000 clones, of which the ten most abundant hold 2% to 2.5%. V lost 1 base to trimming and J lost 4 bases; unmatched junction nucleotides: 4. CDR3 size: 15 residues. Germline V lookup: CDR1 SGHAT, CDR2 FQDESV (reference sequence). This receptor was obtained from a middle-aged man in good health and CMV-seronegative. The sample was PBMCs. The V gene is TRBV11-1, the J gene TRBJ2-1; 7 bases agree with TRBD2. Here the CDR3 DNA reads TGTGCCAGCAGCTTAGTGTCTAGCGGATACAATGAGCAGTTCTTC. Protein product: CASSLVSSGYNEQFF.